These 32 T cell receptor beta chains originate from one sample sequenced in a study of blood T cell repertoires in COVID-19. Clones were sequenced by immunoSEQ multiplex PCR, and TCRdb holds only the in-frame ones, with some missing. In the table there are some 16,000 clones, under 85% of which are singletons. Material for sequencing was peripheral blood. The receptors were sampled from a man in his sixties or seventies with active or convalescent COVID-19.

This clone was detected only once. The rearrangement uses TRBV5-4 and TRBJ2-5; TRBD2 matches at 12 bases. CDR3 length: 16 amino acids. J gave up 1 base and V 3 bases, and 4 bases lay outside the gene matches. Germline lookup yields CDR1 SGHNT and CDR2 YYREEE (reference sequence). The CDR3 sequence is CASSSGTSGFQETQYF. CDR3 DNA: TGTGCCAGCAGCTCCGGGACTAGCGGGTTCCAAGAGACCCAGTACTTC. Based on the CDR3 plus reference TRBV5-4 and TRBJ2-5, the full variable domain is ETGVTQSPTHLIKTRGQQVTLRCSSQSGHNTVSWYQQALGQGPQFIFQYYREEENGRGNFPPRFSGLQFPNYSSELNVNALELDDSALYLCASSSGTSGFQETQYFGPGTRLLVL.

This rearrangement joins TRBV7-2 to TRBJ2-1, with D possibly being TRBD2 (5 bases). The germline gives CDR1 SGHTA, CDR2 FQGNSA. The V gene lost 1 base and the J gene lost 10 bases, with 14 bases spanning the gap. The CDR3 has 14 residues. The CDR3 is CASSLGATSQEQFF. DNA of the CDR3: TGTGCCAGCAGCTTAGGCGCTACTAGTCAGGAGCAGTTCTTC. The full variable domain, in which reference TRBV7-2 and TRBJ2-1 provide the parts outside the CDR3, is GAGVSQSPSNKVTEKGKDVELRCDPISGHTALYWYRQSLGQGLEFLIYFQGNSAPDKSGLPSDRFSAERTGGSVSTLTIQRTQQEDSAVYLCASSLGATSQEQFFGPGTRLTVL.

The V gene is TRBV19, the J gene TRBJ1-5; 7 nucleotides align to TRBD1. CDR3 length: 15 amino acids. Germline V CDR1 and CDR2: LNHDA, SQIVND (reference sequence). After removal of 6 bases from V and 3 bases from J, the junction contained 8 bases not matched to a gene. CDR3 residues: CASSKTGFVNQPQHF. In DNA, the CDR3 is TGTGCCAGTAGCAAGACAGGGTTCGTCAATCAGCCCCAGCATTTT.

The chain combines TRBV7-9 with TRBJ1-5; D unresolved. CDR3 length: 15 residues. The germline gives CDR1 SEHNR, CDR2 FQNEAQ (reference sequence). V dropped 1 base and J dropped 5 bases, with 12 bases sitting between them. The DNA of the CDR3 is TGTGCCAGCAGCTTAGGACGGGGAAGTCATCAGCCCCAGCATTTT. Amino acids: CASSLGRGSHQPQHF.

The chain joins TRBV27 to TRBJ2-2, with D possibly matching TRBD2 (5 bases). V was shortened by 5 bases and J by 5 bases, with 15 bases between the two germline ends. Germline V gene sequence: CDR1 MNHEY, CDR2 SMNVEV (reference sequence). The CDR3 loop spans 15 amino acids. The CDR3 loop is CASSGRGVRTGELFF. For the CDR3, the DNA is TGTGCCAGCAGTGGTCGGGGAGTGAGGACCGGGGAGCTGTTTTTT.

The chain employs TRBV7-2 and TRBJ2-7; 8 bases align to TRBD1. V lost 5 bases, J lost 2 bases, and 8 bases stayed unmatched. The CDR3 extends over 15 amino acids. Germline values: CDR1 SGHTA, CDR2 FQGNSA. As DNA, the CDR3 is TGTGCCAGCAGCCAAGACAGGGGCAGGACCTACGAGCAGTACTTC. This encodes CASSQDRGRTYEQYF. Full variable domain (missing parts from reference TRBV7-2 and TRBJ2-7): GAGVSQSPSNKVTEKGKDVELRCDPISGHTALYWYRQSLGQGLEFLIYFQGNSAPDKSGLPSDRFSAERTGGSVSTLTIQRTQQEDSAVYLCASSQDRGRTYEQYFGPGTRLTVT.

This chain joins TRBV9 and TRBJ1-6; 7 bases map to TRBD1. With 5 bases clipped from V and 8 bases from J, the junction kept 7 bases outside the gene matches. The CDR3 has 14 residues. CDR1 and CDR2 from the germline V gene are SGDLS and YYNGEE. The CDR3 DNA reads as TGTGCCAGCAGTCGTCAGGGGGATTATTCACCCCTCCACTTT. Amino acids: CASSRQGDYSPLHF.

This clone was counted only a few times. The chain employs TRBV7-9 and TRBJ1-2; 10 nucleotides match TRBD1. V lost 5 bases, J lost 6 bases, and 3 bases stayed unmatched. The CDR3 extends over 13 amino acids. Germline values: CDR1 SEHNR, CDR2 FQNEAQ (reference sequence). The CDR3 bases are TGTGCCAGCAGCCCTGGACAGGGGGATGGCTACACCTTC. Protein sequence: CASSPGQGDGYTF.

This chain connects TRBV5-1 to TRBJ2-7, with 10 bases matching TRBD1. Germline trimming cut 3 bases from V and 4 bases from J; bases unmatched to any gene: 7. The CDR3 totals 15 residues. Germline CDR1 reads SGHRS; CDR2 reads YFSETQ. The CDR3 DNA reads TGCGCCAGCAGCTCGACAGGGGGCAGGGCGTACGAGCAGTACTTC. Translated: CASSSTGGRAYEQYF.

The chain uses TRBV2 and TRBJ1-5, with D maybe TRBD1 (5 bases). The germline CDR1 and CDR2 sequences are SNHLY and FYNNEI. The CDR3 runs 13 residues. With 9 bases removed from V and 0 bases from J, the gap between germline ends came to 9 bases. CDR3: CASQGDSNQPQHF. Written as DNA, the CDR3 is TGTGCCAGTCAAGGGGATAGCAATCAGCCCCAGCATTTT.

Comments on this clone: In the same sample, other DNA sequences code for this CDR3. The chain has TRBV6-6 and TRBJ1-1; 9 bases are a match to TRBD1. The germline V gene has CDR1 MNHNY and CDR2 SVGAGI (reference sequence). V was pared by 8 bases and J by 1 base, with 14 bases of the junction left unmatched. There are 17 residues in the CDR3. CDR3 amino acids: CASCPGTGWAGNTEAFF. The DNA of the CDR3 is TGTGCCAGCTGTCCGGGGACAGGGTGGGCGGGGAACACTGAAGCTTTCTTT.

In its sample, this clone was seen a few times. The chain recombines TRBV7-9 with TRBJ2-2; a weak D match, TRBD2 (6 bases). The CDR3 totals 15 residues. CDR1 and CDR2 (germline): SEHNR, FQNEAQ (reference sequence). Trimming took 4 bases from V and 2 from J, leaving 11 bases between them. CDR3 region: CASSSGLVNTGELFF. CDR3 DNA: TGTGCCAGCAGCTCGGGACTGGTAAACACCGGGGAGCTGTTTTTT.

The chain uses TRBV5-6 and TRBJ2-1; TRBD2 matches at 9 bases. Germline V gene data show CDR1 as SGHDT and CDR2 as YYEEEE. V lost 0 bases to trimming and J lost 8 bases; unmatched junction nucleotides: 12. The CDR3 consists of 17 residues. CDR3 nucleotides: TGTGCCAGCAGCTTGGCTCGAGCGGGGGGAATGGGAGATGAGCAGTTCTTC. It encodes CASSLARAGGMGDEQFF. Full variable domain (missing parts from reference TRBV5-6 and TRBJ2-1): DAGVTQSPTHLIKTRGQQVTLRCSPKSGHDTVSWYQQALGQGPQFIFQYYEEEERQRGNFPDRFSGHQFPNYSSELNVNALLLGDSALYLCASSLARAGGMGDEQFFGPGTRLTVL.

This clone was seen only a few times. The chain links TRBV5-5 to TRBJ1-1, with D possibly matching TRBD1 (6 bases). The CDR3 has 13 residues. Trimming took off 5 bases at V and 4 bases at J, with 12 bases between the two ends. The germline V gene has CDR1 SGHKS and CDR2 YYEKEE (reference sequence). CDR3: CASSPDSLTEAFF. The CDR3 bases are TGTGCCAGCAGTCCGGACAGTCTCACTGAAGCTTTCTTT. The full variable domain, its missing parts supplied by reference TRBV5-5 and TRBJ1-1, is DAGVTQSPTHLIKTRGQQVTLRCSPISGHKSVSWYQQVLGQGPQFIFQYYEKEERGRGNFPDRFSARQFPNYSSELNVNALLLGDSALYLCASSPDSLTEAFFGQGTRLTVV.

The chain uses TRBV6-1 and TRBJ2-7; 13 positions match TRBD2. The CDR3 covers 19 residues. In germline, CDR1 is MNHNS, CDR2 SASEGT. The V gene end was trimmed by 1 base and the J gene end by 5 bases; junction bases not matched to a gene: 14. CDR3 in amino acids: CASSEGDRRGLAGAHEQYF. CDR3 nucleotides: TGTGCCAGCAGTGAAGGAGATCGACGAGGACTAGCGGGAGCCCACGAGCAGTACTTC.

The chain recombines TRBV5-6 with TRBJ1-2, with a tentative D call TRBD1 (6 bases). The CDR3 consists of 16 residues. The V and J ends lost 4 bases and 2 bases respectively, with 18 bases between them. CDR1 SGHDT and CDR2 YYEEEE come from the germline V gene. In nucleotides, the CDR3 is TGTGCCAGCAGCCTGAGGGGCAGGGGCGGGAACTATGGCTACACCTTC. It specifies CASSLRGRGGNYGYTF.

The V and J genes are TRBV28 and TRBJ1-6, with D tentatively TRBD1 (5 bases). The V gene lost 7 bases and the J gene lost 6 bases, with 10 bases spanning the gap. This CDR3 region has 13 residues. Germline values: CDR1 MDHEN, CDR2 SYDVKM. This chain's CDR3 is CASKRTLNSPLHF. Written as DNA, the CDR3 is TGTGCCAGCAAGAGGACACTTAATTCACCCCTCCACTTT. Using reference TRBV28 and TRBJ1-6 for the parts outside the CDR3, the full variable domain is DVKVTQSSRYLVKRTGEKVFLECVQDMDHENMFWYRQDPGLGLRLIYFSYDVKMKEKGDIPEGYSVSREKKERFSLILESASTNQTSMYLCASKRTLNSPLHFGNGTRLTVT.

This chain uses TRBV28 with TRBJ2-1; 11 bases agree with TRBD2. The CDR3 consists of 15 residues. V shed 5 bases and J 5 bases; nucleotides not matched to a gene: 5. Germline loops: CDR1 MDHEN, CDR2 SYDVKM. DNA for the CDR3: TGTGCCAGCAGTGGTAGCGGGGGGGCCCACAATGAGCAGTTCTTC. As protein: CASSGSGGAHNEQFF.

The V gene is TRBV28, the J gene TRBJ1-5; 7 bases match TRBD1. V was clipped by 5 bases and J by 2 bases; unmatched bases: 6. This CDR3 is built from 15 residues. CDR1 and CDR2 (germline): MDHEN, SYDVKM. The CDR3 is CASSNGQVGNQPQHF. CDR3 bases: TGTGCCAGCAGTAACGGACAGGTAGGCAATCAGCCCCAGCATTTT.

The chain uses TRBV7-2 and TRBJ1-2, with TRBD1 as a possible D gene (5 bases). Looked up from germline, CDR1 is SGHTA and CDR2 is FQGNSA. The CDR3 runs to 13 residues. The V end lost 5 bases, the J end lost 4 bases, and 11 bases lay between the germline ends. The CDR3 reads CASSVRVGYGYTF. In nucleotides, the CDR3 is TGTGCCAGCAGCGTCAGGGTGGGCTATGGCTACACCTTC.

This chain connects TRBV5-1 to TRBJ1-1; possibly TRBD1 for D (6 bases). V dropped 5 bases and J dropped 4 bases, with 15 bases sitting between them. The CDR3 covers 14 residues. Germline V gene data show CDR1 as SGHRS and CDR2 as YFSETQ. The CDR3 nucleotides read TGCGCCAGCAGACAGGGTGGGTTGGGCACTGAAGCTTTCTTT. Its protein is CASRQGGLGTEAFF.

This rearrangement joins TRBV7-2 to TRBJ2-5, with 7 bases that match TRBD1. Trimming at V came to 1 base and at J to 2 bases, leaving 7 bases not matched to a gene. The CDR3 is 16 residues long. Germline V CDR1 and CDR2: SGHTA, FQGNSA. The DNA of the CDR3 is TGTGCCAGCAGCTTAGTGCCAAGCAGGGGGCAAGAGACCCAGTACTTC. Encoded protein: CASSLVPSRGQETQYF.

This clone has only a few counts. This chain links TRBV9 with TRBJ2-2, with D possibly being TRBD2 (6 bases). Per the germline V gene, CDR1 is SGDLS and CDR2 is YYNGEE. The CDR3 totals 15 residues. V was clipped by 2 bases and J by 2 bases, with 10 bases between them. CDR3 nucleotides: TGTGCCAGCAGCGTCATAGCGGATAACACCGGGGAGCTGTTTTTT. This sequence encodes CASSVIADNTGELFF.

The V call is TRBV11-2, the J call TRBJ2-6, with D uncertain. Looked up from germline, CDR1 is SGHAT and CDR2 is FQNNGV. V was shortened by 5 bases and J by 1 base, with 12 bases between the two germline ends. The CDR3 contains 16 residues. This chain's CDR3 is CASSQSQNSGANVLTF. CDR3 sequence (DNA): TGTGCCAGCAGCCAATCCCAAAATTCTGGGGCCAACGTCCTGACTTTC.

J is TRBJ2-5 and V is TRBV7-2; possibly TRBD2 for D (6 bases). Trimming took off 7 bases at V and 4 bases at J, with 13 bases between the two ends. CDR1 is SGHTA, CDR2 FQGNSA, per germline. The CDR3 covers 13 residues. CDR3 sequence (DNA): TGTGCCAGCACCCGGGGAGGTAGAGAGACCCAGTACTTC. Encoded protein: CASTRGGRETQYF.

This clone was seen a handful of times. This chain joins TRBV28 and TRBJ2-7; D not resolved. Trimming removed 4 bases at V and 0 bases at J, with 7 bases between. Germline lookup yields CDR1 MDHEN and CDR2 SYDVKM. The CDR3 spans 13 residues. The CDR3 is CASSYTTSYEQYF. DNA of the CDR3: TGTGCCAGCAGTTACACCACCTCCTACGAGCAGTACTTC.

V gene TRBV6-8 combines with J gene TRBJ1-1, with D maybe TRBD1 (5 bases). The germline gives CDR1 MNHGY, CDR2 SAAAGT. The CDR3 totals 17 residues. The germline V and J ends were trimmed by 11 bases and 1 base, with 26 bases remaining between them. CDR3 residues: CAPCPGTGWGGNTEAFF. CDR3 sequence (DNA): TGTGCCCCCTGCCCCGGGACGGGGTGGGGGGGGAACACTGAAGCTTTCTTT.

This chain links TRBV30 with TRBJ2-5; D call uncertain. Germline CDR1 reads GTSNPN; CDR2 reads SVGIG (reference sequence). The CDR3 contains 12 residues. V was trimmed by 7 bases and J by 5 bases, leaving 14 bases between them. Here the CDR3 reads CASGGLGETQYF. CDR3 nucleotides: TGTGCCTCTGGCGGCCTCGGGGAGACCCAGTACTTC. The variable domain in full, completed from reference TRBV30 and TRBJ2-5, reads SQTIHQWPATLVQPVGSPLSLECTVEGTSNPNLYWYRQAAGRGLQLLFYSVGIGQISSEVPQNLSASRPQDRQFILSSKKLLLSDSGFYLCASGGLGETQYFGPGTRLLVL.

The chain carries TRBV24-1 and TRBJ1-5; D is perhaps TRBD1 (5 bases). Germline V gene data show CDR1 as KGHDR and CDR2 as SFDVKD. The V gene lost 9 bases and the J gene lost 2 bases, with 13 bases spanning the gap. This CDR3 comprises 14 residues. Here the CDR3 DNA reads TGTGCCACCCATACAGGTGTCGGCAATCAGCCCCAGCATTTT. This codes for CATHTGVGNQPQHF.

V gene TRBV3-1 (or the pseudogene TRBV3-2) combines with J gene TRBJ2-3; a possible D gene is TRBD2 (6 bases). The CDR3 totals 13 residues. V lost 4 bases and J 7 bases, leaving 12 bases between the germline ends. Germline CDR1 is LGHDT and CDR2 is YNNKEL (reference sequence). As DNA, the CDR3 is TGTGCCAGCAGCCCCTCGGCGGGGAATACGCAGTATTTT. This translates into CASSPSAGNTQYF.

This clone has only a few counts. CDR3 sequence reads: CSARTSEQFF. The CDR3 coding sequence is TGCAGTGCTAGGACTTCTGAGCAGTTCTTC. V is TRBV20-1 and J is TRBJ2-1; D uncertain. Trimming left V 3 bases short and J 9 bases short, with 6 bases between. Germline V gene sequence: CDR1 DFQATT, CDR2 SNEGSKA (reference sequence). There are 10 residues in the CDR3.

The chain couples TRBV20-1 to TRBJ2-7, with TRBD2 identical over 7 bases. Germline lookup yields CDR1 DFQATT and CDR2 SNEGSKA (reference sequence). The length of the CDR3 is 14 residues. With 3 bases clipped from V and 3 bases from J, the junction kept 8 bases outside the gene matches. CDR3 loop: CSASGSREIYEQYF. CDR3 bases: TGCAGTGCTAGTGGGTCGCGGGAGATCTACGAGCAGTACTTC.